The rows below give T cell receptor beta chains drawn from one sample of a study of OX40 agonist ivuxolimab in advanced cancers. This table comes from immunoSEQ multiplex PCR, and its TCRdb copy is limited to in-frame clones, with some not included. The data show tens of thousands of clones, approximately 84% seen once. Sequencing used CD4+ or CD8+ T cells sorted from blood, obtained in a trial of the OX40 agonist ivuxolimab. These receptors all stem from an adult with an advanced solid tumor such as melanoma, head and neck, liver or kidney cancer. Both conserved end residues are part of each CDR3. Fields, in order: J gene, V gene, D gene, clone size, CDR3 DNA, CDR3 protein. D genes are given only for firm matches. Size values are once, few and many counts, or a class for expanded clones, and some rows have none.

TRBJ1-4 | TRBV5-1 | TRBD1 | NA | TGCGCCAGCAGCGCCGGGACAGGGGGCCTTGAAAAACTGTTTTTT | CASSAGTGGLEKLFF
TRBJ1-1 | TRBV5-5 | NA | few | TGTGCCAGCAGCTTGCTCTGGAACACTGAAGCTTTCTTT | CASSLLWNTEAFF
TRBJ1-6 | TRBV6-5 | NA | NA | TGTGCCAGCAGTTACGGGGCCCCGGTGAGGTCACCCCTCCACTTT | CASSYGAPVRSPLHF
TRBJ2-5 | TRBV4-2 | TRBD2 | NA | TGTGCCAGCAGCCAAGGTAGCGGGGGGAATGTCGAGACCCAGTACTTC | CASSQGSGGNVETQYF
TRBJ2-1 | TRBV19 | NA | few | TGTGCCAGTAGTATAAGCCGCCAGGGGTGGAGAGACGAGCAGTTCTTC | CASSISRQGWRDEQFF
TRBJ1-2 | TRBV7-8 | NA | NA | TGTGCCAGCAGCTCGTCCGGAGGCAACTATGGCTACACCTTC | CASSSSGGNYGYTF
TRBJ2-7 | TRBV19 | TRBD2 | NA | TGTGCCAGTAGTACAGCGGGGGGGTACGAGCAGTACTTC | CASSTAGGYEQYF
TRBJ2-7 | TRBV2 | NA | NA | TGTGCCAGCTCACAACAGGGCGGCGAGCAGTACTTC | CASSQQGGEQYF
TRBJ1-2 | TRBV4-2 | TRBD1 | NA | TGTGCCAGCCAGCCGGGACAGGGCGAGTTTGGCTACACCTTC | CASQPGQGEFGYTF
TRBJ1-2 | TRBV29-1 | TRBD1 | NA | TGCAGCGGAGGGGGCATGGGAGGCTATGGCTACACCTTC | CSGGGMGGYGYTF
TRBJ1-4 | TRBV6-1 | NA | NA | TGTGCCAGCAGTGAAAGGACGATCTCAACTAATGAAAAACTGTTTTTT | CASSERTISTNEKLFF
TRBJ2-7 | TRBV5-1 | TRBD2 | NA | TGCGCCAGCAGTATCGAGCGGGGGAGCTCCTACGAGCAGTACTTC | CASSIERGSSYEQYF
TRBJ1-5 | TRBV2 | NA | NA | TGTGCCAGCAGTGAAGGGGGCAGAAGGGGCAATCAGCCCCAGCATTTT | CASSEGGRRGNQPQHF
TRBJ1-2 | TRBV2 | NA | NA | TGTGCCAGCAGTGACAGCATCTATGGCTACACCTTC | CASSDSIYGYTF
TRBJ1-1 | TRBV7-2 | NA | NA | TGTGCCAGCAGCCCTGGACATAAGAACACTGAAGCTTTCTTT | CASSPGHKNTEAFF
TRBJ2-7 | TRBV10-1 | TRBD2 | NA | TGCGCCAGCAGTGATGTGGCGGGGGGCTACGAGCAGTACTTC | CASSDVAGGYEQYF
TRBJ2-6 | TRBV5-1 | NA | NA | TGCGCCAGCAGTCAGGTTGGGGCCAACGTCCTGACTTTC | CASSQVGANVLTF
TRBJ2-2 | TRBV14 | NA | NA | TGTGCCAGCAGCCTCCAGGGTCTAACCACCGGGGAGCTGTTTTTT | CASSLQGLTTGELFF
TRBJ2-7 | TRBV5-6 | NA | NA | TGTGCCAGCAGCCGGGAGGAACAGGGCCAGCAGTACTTC | CASSREEQGQQYF
TRBJ2-7 | TRBV2 | TRBD1 | NA | TGTGCCAGCAGTGAATCACGGACAGGCTACGAGCAGTACTTC | CASSESRTGYEQYF
TRBJ1-6 | TRBV18 | TRBD1 | NA | TGTGCCAGCTCACCTGGGACAGGGGATCATCCACCCCTCCACTTT | CASSPGTGDHPPLHF
TRBJ2-7 | TRBV2 | TRBD2 | NA | TGTGCCAGCAGTCGGGGGGGTTCCTACGAGCAGTACTTC | CASSRGGSYEQYF